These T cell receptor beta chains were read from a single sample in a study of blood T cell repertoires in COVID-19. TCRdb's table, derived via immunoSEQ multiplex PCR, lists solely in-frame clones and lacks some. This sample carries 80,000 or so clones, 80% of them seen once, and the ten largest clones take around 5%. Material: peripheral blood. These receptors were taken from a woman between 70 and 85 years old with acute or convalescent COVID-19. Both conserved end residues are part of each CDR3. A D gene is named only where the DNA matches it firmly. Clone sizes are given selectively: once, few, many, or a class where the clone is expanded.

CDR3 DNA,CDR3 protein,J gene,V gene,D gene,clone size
TGCGCCAGCAGCCAATTGGGGGACAGTAAGGAGCTGTTTTTT,CASSQLGDSKELFF,TRBJ2-2,TRBV4-3,TRBD1,NA
TGTGCCAGTAGTATGAAACTGCGAGCTAACTATGGCTACACCTTC,CASSMKLRANYGYTF,TRBJ1-2,TRBV19,NA,NA
TGTGCCAGCAGCCAAGCGTACGAGCAGTACTTC,CASSQAYEQYF,TRBJ2-7,TRBV3-1/TRBV3-2,NA,NA
TGTGCCAGCAGCTTAGAAGGGGGCCCAAGGGCTTTCTTT,CASSLEGGPRAFF,TRBJ1-1,TRBV11-2,TRBD1,NA
TGTGCCAGCAGCGTAGTAGCTAGCGGGGGGGCCGGGGAGACCCAGTACTTC,CASSVVASGGAGETQYF,TRBJ2-5,TRBV9,TRBD2,NA
TGTGCCAGTAGTATCTCCGGGGAGCTGTTTTTT,CASSISGELFF,TRBJ2-2,TRBV19,NA,few
TGTGCCAGTACCAAGCGGGGGGCGATGCCGGGCACAGATACGCAGTATTTT,CASTKRGAMPGTDTQYF,TRBJ2-3,TRBV3-1/TRBV3-2,TRBD2,NA
TGTGCCAGCAGCGCGAGGGACAGGGGGGTACCTGATTCACCCCTCCACTTT,CASSARDRGVPDSPLHF,TRBJ1-6,TRBV9,TRBD1,NA
TGTGCCAGCAGAGCAGGGGTGGGCACCGGGGAGCTGTTTTTT,CASRAGVGTGELFF,TRBJ2-2,TRBV11-3,NA,NA
TGTGCCAGCAGTGATTGGGACAGGGCCACTAATGAAAAACTGTTTTTT,CASSDWDRATNEKLFF,TRBJ1-4,TRBV6-1,TRBD1,NA
TGTGCCAGCACTTTCACGGGGAGAAACACTGAAGCTTTCTTT,CASTFTGRNTEAFF,TRBJ1-1,TRBV3-1/TRBV3-2,NA,NA
TGTGCCAGCAGCTCCCTCGGGTCGGAGACCCAGTACTTC,CASSSLGSETQYF,TRBJ2-5,TRBV7-8,NA,NA
TGTGCCAGCAGCTTACAGGGGTGGGACACTGAAGCTTTCTTT,CASSLQGWDTEAFF,TRBJ1-1,TRBV13,NA,once
TGTGCCAGCTCCTATCGGGACAGGGATACTGAAGCTTTCTTT,CASSYRDRDTEAFF,TRBJ1-1,TRBV18,TRBD1,NA
TGTGCCAGCAGCGTAGACAGAACCCTCCACTTT,CASSVDRTLHF,TRBJ1-6,TRBV2,NA,NA
TGCGCCAGCAGTTCAGGGGGCGCTTCCTACGAGCAGTACTTC,CASSSGGASYEQYF,TRBJ2-7,TRBV5-1,TRBD1,NA
TGTGCCACCAGCAGGAGCGGGGAGGTAGATACGCAGTATTTT,CATSRSGEVDTQYF,TRBJ2-3,TRBV15,TRBD2,NA
TGCGCCAGCAGCTTGAGCAGGGGGTATTTGAACACTGAAGCTTTCTTT,CASSLSRGYLNTEAFF,TRBJ1-1,TRBV5-1,TRBD1,NA
TGTGCCAGCCCCATAAGGAGCGGGGAGGAGACCCAGTACTTC,CASPIRSGEETQYF,TRBJ2-5,TRBV2,TRBD2,NA
TGTGCCAGCAGCCAAGTGCAGGAGGCCACTGAAGCTTTCTTT,CASSQVQEATEAFF,TRBJ1-1,TRBV3-1/TRBV3-2,NA,NA
TGTGCCAGCAGCCTCCCCGGGGGCGAGCAGTACTTC,CASSLPGGEQYF,TRBJ2-7,TRBV14,NA,once
TGTGCCAGCAGGGGGGGACCTCTGAGTCCCGGGGAGCTGTTTTTT,CASRGGPLSPGELFF,TRBJ2-2,TRBV7-2,NA,NA
TGTGCCAGCCAGGGGATCGAGGAAAACACCATATATTTT,CASQGIEENTIYF,TRBJ1-3,TRBV6-5,NA,NA
TGTGCCAGCAGCCTGGGAGTGTCCTATAATTCACCCCTCCACTTT,CASSLGVSYNSPLHF,TRBJ1-6,TRBV7-9,NA,NA
TGTGCCAGCAGTTACCGGCAGGATAGCAATCAGCCCCAGCATTTT,CASSYRQDSNQPQHF,TRBJ1-5,TRBV6-2/TRBV6-3,NA,NA
TGTGCCAGTAGGGGACAGGGGGGATTTATAAGTTCACCCCTCCACTTT,CASRGQGGFISSPLHF,TRBJ1-6,TRBV19,TRBD1,NA
TGTGCCAGCAGTTCCGACAGGGTATCCTACGAGCAGTACTTC,CASSSDRVSYEQYF,TRBJ2-7,TRBV11-2,TRBD1,NA
TGTGCCATCAGTGAGTCGTCCAGGGGGTCTGGCACTGAAGCTTTCTTT,CAISESSRGSGTEAFF,TRBJ1-1,TRBV10-3,TRBD1,NA
TGTGCCAGCAACCCGGGACAGGGGGCCGTCGAAAAACTGTTTTTT,CASNPGQGAVEKLFF,TRBJ1-4,TRBV7-9,TRBD1,NA
TGTGCCAGCAGTGATGAGGCTAGCGGGGGGGTAACAGATACGCAGTATTTT,CASSDEASGGVTDTQYF,TRBJ2-3,TRBV2,TRBD2,NA
TGTGCCAGCAGTTACGGACAGAAGGACTATGGCTACACCTTC,CASSYGQKDYGYTF,TRBJ1-2,TRBV6-2/TRBV6-3,NA,once
TGCGCCAGCAGCTCCGGGACAGGGGACCGTGGAAACACCATATATTTT,CASSSGTGDRGNTIYF,TRBJ1-3,TRBV5-1,TRBD1,NA
TGTGCCAGCACCACCGGTTCAAGCAATCAGCCCCAGCATTTT,CASTTGSSNQPQHF,TRBJ1-5,TRBV5-5,NA,NA
TGTGCCAGCAGTACCCCGGTAACCCACTACGAGGACAGGGGATCGGGTGAAAAACTGTTTTTT,CASSTPVTHYEDRGSGEKLFF,TRBJ1-4,TRBV2,TRBD1,NA
TGTGCCAGTAGTGTACTCACTAGGCCCCAGCATTTT,CASSVLTRPQHF,TRBJ1-5,TRBV19,NA,NA
TGTGCCACCAGTGACCCCGGACAGGGTAACACTGAAGCTTTCTTT,CATSDPGQGNTEAFF,TRBJ1-1,TRBV24-1,TRBD1,few
TGTGCCAGCTCACCACGGGGGACAGGCCCACCCCTCCACTTT,CASSPRGTGPPLHF,TRBJ1-6,TRBV18,TRBD1,NA
TGTGCCAGCTCCCCCCGTCTAGTACTAGCGGGGGGTCTTAAGAGCAATGAGCAGTTCTTC,CASSPRLVLAGGLKSNEQFF,TRBJ2-1,TRBV7-8,TRBD2,NA
TGTGCCAGCGGACCGGGACAGGGGTTCTACGAGCAGTACTTC,CASGPGQGFYEQYF,TRBJ2-7,TRBV9,TRBD1,once
TGTGCCAGCAGCTCCGTCCTTAGCGGGGGGCACGGGGAGCTGTTTTTT,CASSSVLSGGHGELFF,TRBJ2-2,TRBV11-3,TRBD2,NA
TGTGCCAGCAGCCACACCGGGACAGGGGTTGGCTACACCTTC,CASSHTGTGVGYTF,TRBJ1-2,TRBV3-1/TRBV3-2,TRBD1,few
TGTGCCAGCAGGCTCGGGACAATGGATGGCTACACCTTC,CASRLGTMDGYTF,TRBJ1-2,TRBV6-5,NA,NA
TGTGCCACCAGTGATCCGGGACAGGGGATCTATGGCTACACCTTC,CATSDPGQGIYGYTF,TRBJ1-2,TRBV24-1,TRBD1,NA
TGCGCCAGCAGTGAGGAGGCAGGGGGATCGGGGAATCAGCCCCAGCATTTT,CASSEEAGGSGNQPQHF,TRBJ1-5,TRBV10-1,TRBD1,once
TGTGCCAGCAGCCTTTTGGGCGCTTATCAGCCCCAGCATTTT,CASSLLGAYQPQHF,TRBJ1-5,TRBV7-2,NA,NA